The entry below gives a single T cell receptor beta chain sequence along with its context. The CDR3 sequence is 11 residues long. Trimming cost V 4 bases and J 9 bases, with 10 bases left between them. This record belongs to a study of blood T cell repertoires in COVID-19. Across the whole study: PBMCs, B-cell-depleted T cells, or T cells provided the cDNA or gDNA that made up the material.

In the authors' methods: Reference gene primers were amplified, and this amplification served to estimate nucleated cell counts. Profiled with immunoSEQ multiplex PCR; TCRdb holds only in-frame clones, not every one. The V and J calls and the clone size are those of that table, but D and trimming were determined from the DNA. Altogether some 200,000 clones are present, about 86% being singletons, with the ten largest covering approximately 2.5%. This receptor was obtained from a woman aged 60-75 years with acute or convalescent COVID-19. The sample taken for sequencing was peripheral blood. This chain joins TRBV12-3 or TRBV12-4 and TRBJ2-7, with D possibly being TRBD2 (5 bases). CDR3 region: CASSSSEGQYF. The CDR3 nucleotides are TGTGCCAGCAGTTCGTCCGAGGGGCAGTACTTC.